This T cell receptor (beta chain) is from a study of memory CD8 T cells in hepatitis C reinfection. Turning to the study itself: A positive HCV RNA test after two negatives ≥60 days apart defined reinfection. Between 12 and 24 weeks after reinfection detection, late samples were drawn.

Time point meaning: late/post reinfection, 12 to 24 weeks after detection. Sorted cells were sequenced directly ex vivo without any in vitro expansion. The Montreal HEPCO cohort supplied donors who inject drugs. The study, taken as a whole, reports: Five donors were too few for definitive public clonotype conclusions.

Method: immunoSEQ multiplex PCR; TCRdb's copy keeps in-frame clones and lacks some. Of 4,800 or so clones in the sample, approximately 90% are singletons; the top ten hold approximately 30%. Trimming left V 3 bases short and J 6 bases short, with 12 bases between. CDR3 size: 13 residues. Germline V gene data show CDR1 as SNHLY and CDR2 as FYNNEI. This clone showed up just a few times. Its specificity is unknown. V is TRBV2 and J is TRBJ2-7; D is unclear. This TCR came from a man aged 45-65 years with hepatitis C virus infection. The sequencing input was naive CD8+ T cells sorted from blood. The DNA for the CDR3 is TGTGCCAGCAGTGAGGCCACCCCAGGCGAGCAGTACTTC. Protein sequence: CASSEATPGEQYF.